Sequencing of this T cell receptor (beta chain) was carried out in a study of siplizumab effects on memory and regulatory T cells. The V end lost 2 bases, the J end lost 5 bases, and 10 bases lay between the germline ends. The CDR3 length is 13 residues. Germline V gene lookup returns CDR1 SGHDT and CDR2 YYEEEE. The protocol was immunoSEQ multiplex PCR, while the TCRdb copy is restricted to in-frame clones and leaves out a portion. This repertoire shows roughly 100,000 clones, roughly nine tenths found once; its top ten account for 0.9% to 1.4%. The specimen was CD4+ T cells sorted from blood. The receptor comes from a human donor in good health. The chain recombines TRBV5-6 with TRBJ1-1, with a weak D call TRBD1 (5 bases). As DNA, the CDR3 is TGTGCCAGCAGCTTTGCAGGGAGGACTGAAGCTTTCTTT. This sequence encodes CASSFAGRTEAFF.